One sample yielded the 18 T cell receptor beta chains listed below, sequenced in a study of blood T cell repertoires in COVID-19. Clones were read by immunoSEQ multiplex PCR, and TCRdb kept only the in-frame ones, dropping some. The sample lists around 330,000 clones, 89% occurring once. The sequenced sample consisted of PBMCs or T cells enriched from blood (not recorded which). The source is a man aged 60-69 years who had recovered from COVID-19.

The chain uses TRBV28 and TRBJ2-7; 10 bases match TRBD2. J was trimmed by 5 bases and V by 4 bases; bases with no gene match: 8. From germline, CDR1 is MDHEN and CDR2 SYDVKM. CDR3 size: 15 residues. The CDR3 nucleotides are TGTGCCAGCAGTTCTTTCGCTAGCGGGAGCAACGAGCAGTACTTC. It yields the protein CASSSFASGSNEQYF.

The genes are TRBV5-1 and TRBJ1-4; D unresolved. The ends were cut back, 3 bases at V and 8 bases at J, with 14 bases in the middle. The germline gives CDR1 SGHRS, CDR2 YFSETQ. The CDR3 runs 14 residues. The DNA for the CDR3 is TGCGCCAGCAGCTCGGCTGCGGGAAGGGAAAAACTGTTTTTT. Translation gives CASSSAAGREKLFF.

V and J are TRBV13 and TRBJ2-1; D is undetermined. The germline gives CDR1 PRHDT, CDR2 FYEKMQ (reference sequence). CDR3 length: 16 amino acids. V was cut by 1 base and J by 5 bases, with 15 bases left in between. The CDR3 sequence: CASSLVAGWSHNEQFF. The CDR3 DNA is TGTGCCAGCAGCTTAGTGGCCGGGTGGTCCCACAATGAGCAGTTCTTC.

The chain has TRBV18 and TRBJ1-1; perhaps TRBD1 as D (5 bases). The germline gives CDR1 KGHSH, CDR2 LQKENI. Trimming removed 2 bases from V and 1 base from J, with 8 bases in between. The CDR3 totals 14 residues. As DNA, the CDR3 is TGTGCCAGCTCACCAAGGACAAGGAACACTGAAGCTTTCTTT. It translates to CASSPRTRNTEAFF.

This clone was observed a single time. CDR3 DNA sequence: TGTGCCAGCAGTTTTATATCCCCTACTGAAGCTTTCTTT. Protein sequence: CASSFISPTEAFF. V and J are TRBV12-3 or TRBV12-4 and TRBJ1-1; no clear D gene. Trimming removed 3 bases from V and 5 bases from J, with 10 bases in between. The CDR3 has 13 residues.

This chain uses TRBV28 with TRBJ2-7; D unresolved. Trimming pared 3 bases from V and 6 bases from J, leaving 15 bases between. This CDR3 region has 14 residues. CDR1 is MDHEN and CDR2 is SYDVKM in the germline V gene. CDR3 DNA sequence: TGTGCCAGCAGTTTTCGGCTAGTCTCCGGCGAGCAGTACTTC. It codes for CASSFRLVSGEQYF.

The chain couples TRBV6-5 to TRBJ2-7; 14 bases fit TRBD2. Germline assignment: CDR1 MNHEY and CDR2 SVGAGI. V was clipped by 6 bases and J by 4 bases; unmatched bases: 5. This CDR3 contains 15 residues. For the CDR3, the DNA is TGTGCCAGCAGCGGCGGGACTAGCGGGAGTTACGAGCAGTACTTC. Protein: CASSGGTSGSYEQYF.

This chain connects TRBV3-1 (or the pseudogene TRBV3-2) to TRBJ1-2; a possible D gene is TRBD1 (5 bases). Germline CDR1 reads LGHDT; CDR2 reads YNNKEL (reference sequence). Trimming left V 5 bases short and J 4 bases short, with 17 bases between. The CDR3 consists of 15 residues. CDR3 sequence reads: CASSSGTSSTYGYTF. DNA for the CDR3: TGTGCCAGCAGCTCTGGGACTTCCTCCACCTATGGCTACACCTTC.

V gene TRBV3-1 (or the pseudogene TRBV3-2) combines with J gene TRBJ2-2, with 11 bases aligning to TRBD2. CDR1 is LGHDT, CDR2 YNNKEL, per germline (reference sequence). The V and J ends lost 4 bases and 0 bases, in that order; junction bases with no gene match: 7. The length of the CDR3 is 18 residues. CDR3 DNA: TGTGCCAGCAGCCGATCCGGACTAGCGGGTACGAACACCGGGGAGCTGTTTTTT. It encodes CASSRSGLAGTNTGELFF.

To note about this clone: Within the sample, other DNA sequences also encode this same CDR3. V gene TRBV2 combines with J gene TRBJ1-5; D is unresolved. The germline V gene has CDR1 SNHLY and CDR2 FYNNEI. The CDR3 sequence is 15 residues long. V was trimmed by 1 base and J by 0 bases, leaving 7 bases between them. The CDR3 DNA follows: TGTGCCAGCAGTGAAGGAACAGTTAGCAATCAGCCCCAGCATTTT. As protein: CASSEGTVSNQPQHF.

This chain joins TRBV15 and TRBJ2-1; possibly TRBD2 for D (6 bases). The CDR3 has 13 amino acids. With 0 bases removed from V and 15 bases from J, the gap between germline ends came to 15 bases. Germline V gene lookup returns CDR1 LNHNV and CDR2 YYDKDF (reference sequence). The CDR3 sequence is CATSRDPALARFF. For the CDR3, the DNA is TGTGCCACCAGCAGAGATCCCGCACTAGCTCGGTTCTTC.

The V call is TRBV11-2, the J call TRBJ1-3; D possibly corresponds to TRBD1 (5 bases). This CDR3 has 15 residues. Germline loops: CDR1 SGHAT, CDR2 FQNNGV. Trimming removed 5 bases at V and 0 bases at J, with 11 bases between. The CDR3 is CASSPTATSGNTIYF. The DNA for the CDR3 is TGTGCCAGCAGCCCGACAGCTACCTCTGGAAACACCATATATTTT.

The chain carries TRBV11-1 and TRBJ2-7; 11 positions agree with TRBD2. Germline-derived CDR1 and CDR2 are SGHAT and FQDESV (reference sequence). The CDR3 has 16 residues. The J segment lost 3 bases and the V segment lost 5 bases, leaving 9 bases of the junction unmatched. CDR3 DNA sequence: TGTGCCAGCAGCGTCCTGGGACTAGCGGACTTCTACGAGCAGTACTTC. This gives the protein CASSVLGLADFYEQYF.

This sequence joins TRBV6-5 and TRBJ1-3, with a possible D match to TRBD1 (6 bases). The CDR3 is 15 amino acids. V lost 7 bases to trimming and J lost 2 bases, with 15 bases between them. CDR1 and CDR2 from the germline V gene are MNHEY and SVGAGI. Here the CDR3 reads CASITQGLAGNTIYF. For the CDR3, the DNA is TGTGCCAGCATAACCCAGGGGCTGGCTGGAAACACCATATATTTT.

CDR3 sequence reads: CASSVDRVGGYTF. The CDR3 region has the DNA TGCGCCAGCAGCGTAGACAGGGTTGGCGGCTACACCTTC. J is TRBJ1-2 and V is TRBV10-2, with 7 bases identical to TRBD1. CDR1 WSHSY and CDR2 SAAADI come from the germline V gene. This CDR3 has 13 amino acids. V trimming: 6 bases; J trimming: 8 bases; junction bases outside the gene matches: 9.

This sequence joins TRBV28 and TRBJ1-2; 9 bases fit TRBD1. CDR3 size: 15 residues. Germline trimming cut 6 bases from V and 4 bases from J; bases unmatched to any gene: 9. Germline V CDR1 and CDR2: MDHEN, SYDVKM. As DNA, the CDR3 is TGTGCCAGCAGGGGACAGGGACGCTTGGGCTATGGCTACACCTTC. Residues: CASRGQGRLGYGYTF.

The CDR3 protein is CASSGIGTGRWTDTQYF. CDR3 nucleotides: TGTGCCAGCAGTGGTATAGGGACAGGGCGGTGGACAGATACGCAGTATTTT. V gene TRBV6-4 combines with J gene TRBJ2-3; 9 positions agree with TRBD1. CDR3 length: 17 amino acids. After removal of 4 bases from V and 3 bases from J, the junction contained 11 bases not matched to a gene. Germline V gives CDR1 MRHNA, CDR2 SNTAGT.

The rearrangement uses TRBV5-1 and TRBJ2-3, with 8 bases fitting TRBD2. Germline trimming cut 7 bases from V and 6 bases from J; bases unmatched to any gene: 13. Per the germline V gene, CDR1 is SGHRS and CDR2 is YFSETQ. CDR3 length: 15 residues. In DNA form, the CDR3 reads TGCGCCAGCGGATCAGCGGGAGCCCCGGGGGATACGCAGTATTTT. Encoded protein: CASGSAGAPGDTQYF.